This T cell receptor beta chain was retrieved from a study of T-cell reconstitution after alpha-beta-depleted transplantation in children. Study-wide results and caveats: The study reportedly traced alpha-beta T cells about two months after transplant to several hundred expanded graft clones.

The CDR3 spans 12 residues. From germline, CDR1 is DFQATT and CDR2 SNEGSKA (reference sequence). Trimming stripped 6 bases from V and 4 bases from J, with 12 bases between. TCRbeta library preparation incorporated unique molecular identifiers. TCRdb processed the PCR reads anew with MiXCR; each CDR3 protein has one entry. The repertoire has 580,000 or so distinct CDR3 sequences, roughly 23% of them found once; the top ten carry 14%. On this clonotype itself: Its target is unknown.

The sample here was PBMCs, mostly from graft donor cells, taken 360 days after TCRalphabeta/CD19-depleted stem cell transplant. The chain has TRBV20-1 and TRBJ2-5; D not certain. This TCR came from a boy younger than two who had a stem cell transplant for acute myeloid leukemia, so the T cells may come from the graft donor. CDR3 coding DNA: TGCAGTGCCCCGGCCGGCGCAGAGACCCAGTACTTC. Its protein is CSAPAGAETQYF.